This T cell receptor beta chain was obtained from a study of T cell responses to AZD1222 COVID-19 vaccine. Study findings and constraints: Only after the peak T cell response were repertoires sampled. Baseline antibody screening turned up just a handful of seropositive AZD1222 recipients. A mostly white British donor set with more females was recruited, and clonal diversity was possibly underestimated. Regions 160-218 and 743-854 held dominance among vaccine-associated CD4 TCRs, which spanned spike.

CDR1 and CDR2 (germline): SNHLY, FYNNEI. The CDR3 covers 14 residues. V was clipped by 4 bases and J by 7 bases; unmatched bases: 7. On this clone: What it binds is not known.

The protocol was immunoSEQ multiplex PCR, while the TCRdb copy is restricted to in-frame clones and leaves out a portion. The sample includes around 91,000 clones, around nine tenths of them seen just once. This TCR came from an adult in good health. This chain connects TRBV2 to TRBJ2-1; 7 nucleotides line up with TRBD1. Material: peripheral blood, obtained on day 0 of AZD1222 vaccination. CDR3 DNA: TGTGCCAGCAGTGGCAGGAGCAGGGGGAATGAGCAGTTCTTC. The encoded protein is CASSGRSRGNEQFF.